This T cell receptor beta chain comes out of a study of T cell repertoires in cytomegalovirus infection. This clonotype was detected many times. Its target is unknown. Each CDR3 protein is one row after TCRdb ran MiXCR on the reads. The sample has 50,000 or so distinct CDR3 sequences, about 21% seen once. Trimming shortened V by 2 bases and J by 3 bases, and 11 bases separated the two germline ends. The CDR3 covers 15 residues. The V gene's germline CDR1 is SGHVS and CDR2 FQNEAQ. The source of this sequence is a human donor in good health (CMV status not recorded). Some clones in this sample may be carry-over from other donors' samples. The sequenced sample was CD8+ T cells from cultured PBMCs, obtained from culture after CMV antigen stimulation. The chain is built from TRBV7-8 and TRBJ1-5, with unresolved D. CDR3 residues: CASSLSPGLNQPQHF. The CDR3 nucleotides are TGTGCCAGCAGCTTATCCCCAGGACTCAATCAGCCCCAGCATTTT.